A selection of T cell receptor beta chains follows, all from one sample in a study of T-cell reconstitution after alpha-beta-depleted transplantation in children. One entry per CDR3 protein results from TCRdb running MiXCR on the PCR reads. This table has hundreds of thousands of distinct CDR3 sequences, 8.5% to 10% appearing once. The sequencing used PBMCs from the stem cell graft donor, collected from the stem cell graft. These receptors came from a human donor who donated a stem cell graft to a child with acute lymphoblastic leukemia. Both conserved end residues are part of each CDR3. The order of the fields is J gene, clone size, D gene, V gene, CDR3 protein, CDR3 DNA. D genes are given only for firm matches. Not every row has a clone size; where given, it reads once, few, many or a size class.

TRBJ1-1 many . TRBV5-5 CASSIDMNTEAFF TGTGCCAGCAGCATTGATATGAACACTGAAGCTTTCTTT
TRBJ1-1 . . TRBV6-4 CAICPSLLDWDTEAFF TGTGCCATCTGCCCATCTTTATTGGATTGGGACACTGAAGCTTTCTTT
TRBJ1-1 many TRBD1 TRBV20-1 CSASVTGKGSEAFF TGCAGTGCTAGTGTGACAGGGAAAGGGTCTGAAGCTTTCTTT
TRBJ2-7 few . TRBV14 CASSLGTPRYEQYF TGTGCCAGCAGCCTCGGGACTCCGAGATACGAGCAGTACTTC
TRBJ1-1 many . TRBV2 CASRIEQGSTEAFF TGTGCCAGCAGGATAGAACAGGGTTCGACTGAAGCTTTCTTT
TRBJ2-1 . TRBD2 TRBV20-1 CSAGRADNEQFF TGCAGTGCTGGGAGGGCCGACAATGAGCAGTTCTTC
TRBJ2-1 . . TRBV4-2 CASGRSLGDEQFF TGTGCCAGCGGCCGCAGCCTTGGGGATGAGCAGTTCTTC
TRBJ2-5 . . TRBV12-3/TRBV12-4 CASSPTRWRQETQYF TGTGCCAGCAGCCCGACAAGGTGGAGACAAGAGACCCAGTACTTC
TRBJ2-3 many TRBD2 TRBV20-1 CSARKSGASTDTQYF TGCAGTGCTAGAAAAAGCGGGGCGTCCACAGATACGCAGTATTTT
TRBJ2-3 many . TRBV5-5 CASSLSIGATDTQYF TGTGCCAGCAGCTTGTCTATTGGGGCGACAGATACGCAGTATTTT
TRBJ1-6 . . TRBV12-3/TRBV12-4 CASRLRGSYNSPLHF TGTGCCAGCAGACTCCGGGGCTCCTATAATTCACCCCTCCACTTT
TRBJ2-2 few . TRBV27 CASSFRLGGGAAGELFF TGTGCCAGCAGTTTTCGTCTCGGAGGGGGCGCCGCCGGGGAGCTGTTTTTT
TRBJ2-3 . . TRBV10-3 CAMGGGTDTQYF TGTGCCATGGGAGGAGGCACAGATACGCAGTATTTT
TRBJ1-6 few . TRBV20-1 CSASLSGRTNSPLHF TGCAGTGCTTCCTTATCTGGCAGGACTAATTCACCCCTCCACTTT
TRBJ2-5 many TRBD2 TRBV6-2/TRBV6-3 CASSYASGGAIQVAETQYF TGTGCCAGCAGTTACGCCAGCGGGGGGGCTATACAAGTTGCGGAGACCCAGTACTTC
TRBJ1-3 few . TRBV6-1 CASSHQGIEGNTIYF TGTGCCAGCAGTCATCAGGGGATAGAAGGAAACACCATATATTTT
TRBJ2-5 many . TRBV5-1 CASSLEETQYF TGCGCCAGCAGCTTGGAGGAGACCCAGTACTTC
TRBJ2-7 . . TRBV7-2 CAAARQNSYEQYF TGTGCCGCAGCGCGGCAAAACTCCTACGAGCAGTACTTC
TRBJ2-3 . TRBD2 TRBV7-6 CASSFSDGLDSTDTQYF TGTGCCAGCAGTTTTAGTGACGGACTAGACAGCACAGATACGCAGTATTTT
TRBJ1-1 few . TRBV20-1 CSARGGTNTEAFF TGCAGTGCTAGGGGGGGGACGAACACTGAAGCTTTCTTT
TRBJ2-2 . . TRBV7-6 CASSFHAGELFF TGTGCCAGCAGCTTTCATGCCGGGGAGCTGTTTTTT
TRBJ2-3 few TRBD1 TRBV5-1 CASSFDRGGRGQDTQYF TGCGCCAGCAGCTTCGACAGGGGGGGACGTGGACAAGATACGCAGTATTTT
TRBJ1-1 few . TRBV11-1 CASSLATGSLGGGTEAFF TGTGCCAGCAGCTTAGCAACAGGGTCCCTCGGTGGGGGCACTGAAGCTTTCTTT
TRBJ2-1 . . TRBV29-1 CSVEGTSIIYEQFF TGCAGCGTTGAGGGAACTAGTATTATCTATGAGCAGTTCTTC
TRBJ1-2 . . TRBV7-8 CASTPPGRGYGYTF TGTGCCAGCACCCCCCCGGGGCGCGGCTATGGCTACACCTTC
TRBJ2-3 . . TRBV30 CAWSLGGGVTDTQYF TGTGCCTGGAGTCTAGGGGGGGGCGTGACAGATACGCAGTATTTT
TRBJ2-7 many TRBD1 TRBV20-1 CSARQGTYEQYF TGCAGTGCGCGACAGGGGACTTACGAGCAGTACTTC
TRBJ1-5 once . TRBV27 CASSSDSGGNQPQHF TGTGCCAGCAGTTCCGACAGTGGTGGCAATCAGCCCCAGCATTTT
TRBJ2-2 . . TRBV19 CASKRQVSNTGELFF TGTGCCAGTAAGCGACAGGTTTCTAACACCGGGGAGCTGTTTTTT
TRBJ1-5 . . TRBV21-1 CASSIRDGNQPQHF TGTGCCAGCAGCATCCGGGACGGCAATCAGCCCCAGCATTTT
TRBJ1-6 . . TRBV6-1 CASRRTGYSSPLHF TGTGCCAGCAGGCGCACAGGGTACAGTTCACCCCTCCACTTT
TRBJ1-2 . . TRBV5-1 CASSLEFRDSYGYTF TGCGCCAGCAGCTTGGAATTCAGGGATTCCTATGGCTACACCTTC
TRBJ1-2 few TRBD1 TRBV20-1 CSARDDGAGQGSYGYTF TGCAGTGCTAGAGATGACGGGGCCGGACAGGGCTCTTATGGCTACACCTTC